This T cell receptor beta chain came from a study of STAT3 mutations in large granular lymphocyte leukemia. Trimming removed 4 bases from V and 3 bases from J; junction bases left unmatched: 6. This CDR3 has 15 amino acids. CDR1 is SGHRS, CDR2 YFSETQ, per germline. The study's findings and limits: Every T-cell large granular lymphocyte leukemia patient had at least one immunodominant TCR beta clonotype.

This clone was picked up one time. Its specificity is not known. Average productive template count per sample was 35,000 to 45,000. TCRdb keeps only in-frame clones here, not all; method: immunoSEQ multiplex PCR. The sample includes 20,000 or so clones, approximately 92% of them seen just once. The sample comprised peripheral blood mononuclear cells. This clonotype was obtained from a man aged 55 to 70 with T-cell large granular lymphocyte leukemia. Some clones in this sample may be carry-over from other donors' samples. This sequence joins TRBV5-1 and TRBJ1-1; 10 nucleotides match TRBD1. The CDR3 protein is CASSGWTGGDTEAFF. CDR3 DNA: TGCGCCAGCAGCGGATGGACAGGGGGGGACACTGAAGCTTTCTTT.